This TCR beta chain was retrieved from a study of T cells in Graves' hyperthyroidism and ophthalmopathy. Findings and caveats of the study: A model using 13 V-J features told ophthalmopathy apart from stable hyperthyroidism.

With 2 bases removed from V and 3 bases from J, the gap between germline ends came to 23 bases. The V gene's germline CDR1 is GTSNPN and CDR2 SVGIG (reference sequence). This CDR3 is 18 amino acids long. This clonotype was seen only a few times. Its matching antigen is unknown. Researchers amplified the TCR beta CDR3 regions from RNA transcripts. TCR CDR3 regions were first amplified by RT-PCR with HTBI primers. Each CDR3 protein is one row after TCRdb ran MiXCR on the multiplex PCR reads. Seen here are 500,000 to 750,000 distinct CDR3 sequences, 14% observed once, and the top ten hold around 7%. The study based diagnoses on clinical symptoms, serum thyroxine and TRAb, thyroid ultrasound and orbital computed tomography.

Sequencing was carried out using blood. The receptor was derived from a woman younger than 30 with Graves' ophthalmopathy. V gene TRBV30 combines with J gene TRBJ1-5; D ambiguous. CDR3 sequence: CAWSSGVAAYEANQPQHF. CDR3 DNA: TGTGCCTGGAGTAGTGGGGTAGCGGCATACGAAGCCAATCAGCCCCAGCATTTT.